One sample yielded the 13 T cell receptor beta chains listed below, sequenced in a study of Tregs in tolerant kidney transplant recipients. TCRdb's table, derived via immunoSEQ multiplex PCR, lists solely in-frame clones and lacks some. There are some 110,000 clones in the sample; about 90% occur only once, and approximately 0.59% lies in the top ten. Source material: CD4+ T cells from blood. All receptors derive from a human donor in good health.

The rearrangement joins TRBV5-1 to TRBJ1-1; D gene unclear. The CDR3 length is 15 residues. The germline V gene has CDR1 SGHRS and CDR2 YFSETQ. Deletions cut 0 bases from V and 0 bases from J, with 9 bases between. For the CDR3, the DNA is TGCGCCAGCAGCTTGGCGGCCAACATGAACACTGAAGCTTTCTTT. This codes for CASSLAANMNTEAFF.

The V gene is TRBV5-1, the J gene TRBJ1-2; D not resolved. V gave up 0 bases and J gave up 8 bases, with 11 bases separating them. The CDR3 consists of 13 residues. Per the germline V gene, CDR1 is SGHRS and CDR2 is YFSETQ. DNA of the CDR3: TGCGCCAGCAGCTTGGTCCCCACGGGGGGCTACACCTTC. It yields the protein CASSLVPTGGYTF.

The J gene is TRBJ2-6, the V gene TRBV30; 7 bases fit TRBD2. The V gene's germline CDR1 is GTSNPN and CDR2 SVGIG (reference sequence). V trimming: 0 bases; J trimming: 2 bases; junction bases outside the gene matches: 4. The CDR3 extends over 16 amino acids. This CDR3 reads CAWSVGGGAGANVLTF. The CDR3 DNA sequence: TGTGCCTGGAGTGTGGGGGGAGGGGCTGGGGCCAACGTCCTGACTTTC.

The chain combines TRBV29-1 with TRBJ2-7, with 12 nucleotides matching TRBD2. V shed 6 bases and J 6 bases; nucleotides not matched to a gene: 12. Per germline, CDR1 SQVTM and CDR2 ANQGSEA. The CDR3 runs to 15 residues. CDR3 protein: CSVGLAGGQPGEQYF. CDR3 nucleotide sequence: TGCAGCGTCGGGCTAGCGGGAGGGCAACCGGGCGAGCAGTACTTC.

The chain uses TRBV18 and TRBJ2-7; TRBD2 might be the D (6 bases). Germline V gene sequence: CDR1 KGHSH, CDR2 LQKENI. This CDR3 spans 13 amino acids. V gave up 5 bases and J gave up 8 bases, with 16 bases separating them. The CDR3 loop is CASSSNRDSKQYF. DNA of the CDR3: TGTGCCAGCTCAAGCAACCGGGACTCGAAGCAGTACTTC.

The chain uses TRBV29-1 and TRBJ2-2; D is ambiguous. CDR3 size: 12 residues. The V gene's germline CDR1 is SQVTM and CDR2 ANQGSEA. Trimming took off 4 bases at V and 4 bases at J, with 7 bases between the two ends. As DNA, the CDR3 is TGCAGCGTTGGTGCCAGCACCGGGGAGCTGTTTTTT. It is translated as CSVGASTGELFF.

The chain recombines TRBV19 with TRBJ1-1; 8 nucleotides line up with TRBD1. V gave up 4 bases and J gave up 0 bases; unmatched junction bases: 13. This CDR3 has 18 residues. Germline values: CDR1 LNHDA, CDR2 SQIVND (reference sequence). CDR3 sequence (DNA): TGTGCCAGTAGTACTTCGACGACGGGGACAGGCATGAACACTGAAGCTTTCTTT. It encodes CASSTSTTGTGMNTEAFF.

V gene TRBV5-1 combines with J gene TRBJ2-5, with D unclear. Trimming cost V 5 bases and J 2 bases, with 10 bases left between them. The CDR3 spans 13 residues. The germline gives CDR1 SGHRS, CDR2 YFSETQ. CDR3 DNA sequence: TGCGCCAGCAGTAAACAGACACAAGAGACCCAGTACTTC. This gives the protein CASSKQTQETQYF.

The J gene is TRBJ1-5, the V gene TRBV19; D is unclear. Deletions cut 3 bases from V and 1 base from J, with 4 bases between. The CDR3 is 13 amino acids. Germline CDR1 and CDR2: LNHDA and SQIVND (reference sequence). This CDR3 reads CASSISSNQPQHF. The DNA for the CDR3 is TGTGCCAGTAGTATTTCCAGCAATCAGCCCCAGCATTTT.

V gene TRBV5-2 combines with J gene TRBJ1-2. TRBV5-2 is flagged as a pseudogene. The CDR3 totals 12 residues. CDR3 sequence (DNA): TGTGCCAGCATACGAAAGACCTATGGCTACACCTTC. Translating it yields CASIRKTYGYTF.

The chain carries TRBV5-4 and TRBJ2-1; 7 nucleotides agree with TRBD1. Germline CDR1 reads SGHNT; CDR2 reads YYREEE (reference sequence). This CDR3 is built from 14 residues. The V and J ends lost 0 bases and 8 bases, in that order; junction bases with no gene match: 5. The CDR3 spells CASSLVQGKYEQFF. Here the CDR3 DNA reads TGTGCCAGCAGCTTGGTACAGGGGAAATATGAGCAGTTCTTC.

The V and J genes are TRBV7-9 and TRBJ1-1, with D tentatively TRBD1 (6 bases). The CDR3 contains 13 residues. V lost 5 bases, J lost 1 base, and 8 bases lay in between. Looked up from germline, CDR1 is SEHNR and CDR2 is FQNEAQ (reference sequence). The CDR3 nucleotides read TGTGCCAGCAGCCGGGGACAGAACACTGAAGCTTTCTTT. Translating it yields CASSRGQNTEAFF.

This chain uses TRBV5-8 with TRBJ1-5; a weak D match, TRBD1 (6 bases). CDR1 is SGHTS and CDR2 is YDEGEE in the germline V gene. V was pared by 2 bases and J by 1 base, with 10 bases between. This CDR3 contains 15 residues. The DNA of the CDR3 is TGTGCCAGCAGCTTAGGGACAACGAGCAATCAGCCCCAGCATTTT. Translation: CASSLGTTSNQPQHF.